A single sample gave rise to the 30 T cell receptor beta chains below, sequenced in a study of T cell responses to AZD1222 COVID-19 vaccine. Clones were read by immunoSEQ multiplex PCR, and TCRdb kept only the in-frame ones, dropping some. This table has 100,000 to 110,000 clones, around 87% appearing once. This specimen consisted of peripheral blood, obtained on day 0 of MenACWY control vaccination. These receptors all come from an adult in good health.

The CDR3 is CASSSTTGGHFGNTIYF. The DNA for the CDR3 is TGTGCCAGCAGTTCGACGACAGGGGGCCACTTTGGAAACACCATATATTTT. The chain couples TRBV28 to TRBJ1-3; 10 bases fit TRBD1. Germline CDR1 reads MDHEN; CDR2 reads SYDVKM. The CDR3 has 17 amino acids. V dropped 4 bases and J dropped 3; count of bases not matched to a gene: 9.

CDR3 DNA: TGTGCCAGCAGCGCACAGGGTAATCAGCCCCAGCATTTT. Translation gives CASSAQGNQPQHF. The chain joins TRBV7-2 to TRBJ1-5, with a possible D match to TRBD1 (6 bases). The germline V and J ends were trimmed by 5 bases and 4 bases, with 9 bases remaining between them. This CDR3 has 13 residues. From germline, CDR1 is SGHTA and CDR2 FQGNSA.

This clone has more than one count but fewer than ten. The V call is TRBV2, the J call TRBJ1-2; a possible D gene is TRBD1 (5 bases). V lost 5 bases, J lost 7 bases, and 14 bases lay in between. This CDR3 region has 13 residues. CDR1 and CDR2 from the germline V gene are SNHLY and FYNNEI. The CDR3 DNA reads as TGTGCCAGCAGTCACCGGGACCGGGGTGGCTACACCTTC. Translation: CASSHRDRGGYTF.

V usage is TRBV6-2 or TRBV6-3 and J usage is TRBJ1-2, with TRBD1 matching over 9 bases. CDR3 length: 17 amino acids. Germline CDR1 reads MNHEY; CDR2 reads SVGEGT. The J segment lost 5 bases and the V segment lost 4 bases, leaving 14 bases of the junction unmatched. The CDR3 nucleotides read TGTGCCAGCAGTTCCCCAAGAGGACAGGGGCGTAATTATGGCTACACCTTC. Its protein is CASSSPRGQGRNYGYTF.

This sequence joins TRBV6-5 and TRBJ2-3; 9 bases line up with TRBD1. V dropped 4 bases and J dropped 6; count of bases not matched to a gene: 11. The CDR3 sequence is 16 residues long. Per the germline V gene, CDR1 is MNHEY and CDR2 is SVGAGI. The CDR3: CASSSGIVDRGDTQYF. CDR3 coding DNA: TGTGCCAGCAGTTCCGGGATCGTAGACAGGGGGGATACGCAGTATTTT.

The J gene is TRBJ1-2, the V gene TRBV5-1; D is ambiguous. V lost 4 bases, J lost 4 bases, and 20 bases lay in between. CDR1 SGHRS and CDR2 YFSETQ come from the germline V gene. The length of the CDR3 is 16 residues. CDR3 nucleotides: TGCGCCAGCAGCCGTGGTCTGGGCGAAAGGGCCTATGGCTACACCTTC. This gives the protein CASSRGLGERAYGYTF.

The chain uses TRBV7-2 and TRBJ1-6, with 7 bases that match TRBD1. Trimming at V came to 0 bases and at J to 9 bases, leaving 8 bases not matched to a gene. This CDR3 spans 16 amino acids. Germline lookup yields CDR1 SGHTA and CDR2 FQGNSA. The CDR3 nucleotides are TGTGCCAGCAGCTTAGCCGCAGGGGGTATAGGTTCACCCCTCCACTTT. Its translation is CASSLAAGGIGSPLHF.

This sequence joins TRBV5-4 and TRBJ2-5, with 9 bases that match TRBD2. The length of the CDR3 is 16 residues. V lost 3 bases and J lost 2; bases outside the gene matches: 8. Germline CDR1 SGHNT, CDR2 YYREEE (reference sequence). The CDR3 region has the DNA TGTGCCAGCAGCTCTGAAGCGGGGGGTCCTCAAGAGACCCAGTACTTC. Translating gives CASSSEAGGPQETQYF.

The DNA for the CDR3 is TGTGCCTGGGAGGCAGGACTAGCGGAGGGAGAGACCCAGTACTTC. Its protein product is CAWEAGLAEGETQYF. V gene TRBV30 combines with J gene TRBJ2-5; 10 nucleotides align to TRBD2. This CDR3 is built from 15 residues. V lost 5 bases to trimming and J lost 4 bases; unmatched junction nucleotides: 10. CDR1 is GTSNPN and CDR2 is SVGIG in the germline V gene (reference sequence).

In DNA form, the CDR3 reads TGTGCCAGCTCACCATTACCCGGCGAGCAGTACTTC. It codes for CASSPLPGEQYF. The chain employs TRBV18 and TRBJ2-7; D is uncertain. Germline loops: CDR1 KGHSH, CDR2 LQKENI. This CDR3 spans 12 amino acids. Trimming took 2 bases from V and 6 from J, leaving 8 bases between them.

The J gene is TRBJ1-4, the V gene TRBV5-4, with 8 bases aligning to TRBD1. With V trimmed by 2 bases and J by 5 bases, 5 bases remained unmatched. From germline, CDR1 is SGHNT and CDR2 YYREEE (reference sequence). The CDR3 is made up of 15 amino acids. The chain's CDR3 is CASSFYRGLNEKLFF. Written as DNA, the CDR3 is TGTGCCAGCAGCTTTTACAGGGGGTTGAATGAAAAACTGTTTTTT.

This chain joins TRBV19 and TRBJ2-7; 8 bases are shared with TRBD1. J was trimmed by 1 base and V by 6 bases; bases with no gene match: 5. Germline CDR1 is LNHDA and CDR2 is SQIVND (reference sequence). The CDR3 has 14 residues. The CDR3 region is CASSEGQGSYEQYF. CDR3 nucleotide sequence: TGTGCCAGTAGCGAAGGACAGGGTTCCTACGAGCAGTACTTC.

The chain couples TRBV3-1 (or the pseudogene TRBV3-2) to TRBJ1-2; D is uncertain. The CDR3 loop spans 12 amino acids. V was cut by 0 bases and J by 5 bases, with 4 bases left in between. The germline V gene encodes CDR1 LGHDT and CDR2 YNNKEL (reference sequence). DNA of the CDR3: TGTGCCAGCAGCCAAGAGTTGTATGGCTACACCTTC. Encoded protein: CASSQELYGYTF.

The CDR3 loop is CASSLGQGIADTQYF. CDR3 DNA: TGTGCCAGCAGCCTTGGACAGGGTATTGCAGATACGCAGTATTTT. The rearrangement links TRBV27 to TRBJ2-3; 8 positions agree with TRBD1. V lost 6 bases and J lost 4; bases outside the gene matches: 9. This CDR3 is built from 15 residues. Per germline, CDR1 MNHEY and CDR2 SMNVEV (reference sequence).

The table lists this clone with a count of one. The V and J genes are TRBV7-3 and TRBJ1-4; 9 bases fit TRBD1. The CDR3 extends over 14 amino acids. The germline gives CDR1 SGHTA, CDR2 FQGTGA. With 5 bases clipped from V and 4 bases from J, the junction kept 2 bases outside the gene matches. Here the CDR3 DNA reads TGTGCCAGCAGCCCGACAGGGGGTAATGAAAAACTGTTTTTT. It encodes CASSPTGGNEKLFF.

This clone was observed once. CDR3 DNA sequence: TGTGCCAGCAGCCAGTTTCAGGGAGACTACAATGAGCAGTTCTTC. Amino acids: CASSQFQGDYNEQFF. This sequence joins TRBV14 and TRBJ2-1; D might be TRBD1 or TRBD2, each matching 5 bases. Trimming cost V 3 bases and J 3 bases, with 12 bases left between them. The CDR3 covers 15 residues. CDR1 is SGHDN and CDR2 is FVKESK in the germline V gene. The complete variable domain, with remaining parts taken from reference TRBV14 and TRBJ2-1, reads EAGVTQFPSHSVIEKGQTVTLRCDPISGHDNLYWYRRVMGKEIKFLLHFVKESKQDESGMPNNRFLAERTGGTYSTLKVQPAELEDSGVYFCASSQFQGDYNEQFFGPGTRLTVL.

The rearrangement links TRBV2 to TRBJ2-5; D is possibly TRBD1 (5 bases). With 4 bases removed from V and 11 bases from J, the gap between germline ends came to 11 bases. CDR1 and CDR2 (germline): SNHLY, FYNNEI. The CDR3 length is 11 residues. Here the CDR3 reads CASSGWGWQYF. CDR3 DNA: TGTGCCAGCAGTGGCTGGGGCTGGCAGTACTTC.

The CDR3 spells CASSPRDYLVSNEQYF. The CDR3 nucleotides are TGCGCCAGCAGCCCGAGAGACTACCTTGTCAGCAACGAGCAGTACTTC. The chain has TRBV4-3 and TRBJ2-7, with D possibly TRBD2 on 5 matching bases. V was trimmed by 4 bases and J by 5 bases, leaving 21 bases between them. Germline V lookup: CDR1 LGHNA, CDR2 YSLEER. The CDR3 consists of 16 residues.

This CDR3 is CASSHEVYSNQPQHF. Written as DNA, the CDR3 is TGTGCCAGCAGCCATGAGGTTTATAGCAATCAGCCCCAGCATTTT. V usage is TRBV3-1 (or the pseudogene TRBV3-2) and J usage is TRBJ1-5, with unresolved D. Between the trimmed V and J ends, which lost 3 bases and 0 bases, there was a span of 9 bases. This CDR3 spans 15 amino acids. Germline loops: CDR1 LGHDT, CDR2 YNNKEL (reference sequence).

This clone occurred a few times. The same CDR3 is also encoded by other DNA sequences in this sample. The CDR3, as DNA: TGTGCCAGCAGCTCGGACAGCTATGGCTACACCTTC. This gives the protein CASSSDSYGYTF. J is TRBJ1-2 and V is TRBV11-2, with D maybe TRBD1 (6 bases). The V end lost 4 bases, the J end lost 4 bases, and 7 bases lay between the germline ends. CDR1 and CDR2 (germline): SGHAT, FQNNGV. This CDR3 is 12 amino acids long.

The chain carries TRBV14 and TRBJ1-2, with 7 bases identical to TRBD1. The CDR3 runs 15 residues. The germline CDR1 and CDR2 sequences are SGHDN and FVKESK. V was pared by 0 bases and J by 4 bases, with 5 bases of the junction left unmatched. The CDR3 DNA reads TGTGCCAGCAGCCAAGATCTCCAGGGGGGCTATGGCTACACCTTC. Protein sequence: CASSQDLQGGYGYTF.

The chain employs TRBV19 and TRBJ1-1; a weak D match, TRBD1 (5 bases). The CDR3 contains 13 residues. CDR1 and CDR2 (germline): LNHDA, SQIVND (reference sequence). With 7 bases removed from V and 3 bases from J, the gap between germline ends came to 12 bases. Written as DNA, the CDR3 is TGTGCCAGTAATCTCAGGGCCTACACTGAAGCTTTCTTT. This sequence encodes CASNLRAYTEAFF. The entire variable domain, with the rest obtained from reference TRBV19 and TRBJ1-1, is as follows: DGGITQSPKYLFRKEGQNVTLSCEQNLNHDAMYWYRQDPGQGLRLIYYSQIVNDFQKGDIAEGYSVSREKKESFPLTVTSAQKNPTAFYLCASNLRAYTEAFFGQGTRLTVV.

V usage is TRBV6-2 or TRBV6-3 and J usage is TRBJ2-5, with 9 bases fitting TRBD2. The junction had 13 bases not matched to a gene; V was cut back by 6 bases and J by 5 bases. The germline V gene has CDR1 MNHEY and CDR2 SVGEGT. The CDR3 has 16 residues. Here the CDR3 DNA reads TGTGCCAGCAGCATCGCGGTAGCGGGAGACTCCGAGACCCAGTACTTC. Residues: CASSIAVAGDSETQYF.

The chain links TRBV4-1 to TRBJ1-1, with D perhaps TRBD1 (5 bases). The CDR3 length is 14 residues. Trimming stripped 2 bases from V and 1 base from J, with 8 bases between. From germline, CDR1 is MGHRA and CDR2 YSYEKL. CDR3 protein: CASSQPGRNTEAFF. CDR3 sequence (DNA): TGCGCCAGCAGCCAACCAGGGCGGAACACTGAAGCTTTCTTT.

The chain employs TRBV6-5 and TRBJ2-7; D gene ambiguous. CDR1 is MNHEY, CDR2 SVGAGI, per germline. The V end was cut by 0 bases, the J end by 3 bases, with 12 bases between. CDR3 length: 15 residues. The CDR3: CASSYSFVPRYEQYF. The DNA for the CDR3 is TGTGCCAGCAGTTACTCGTTCGTCCCCCGCTACGAGCAGTACTTC.

V and J are TRBV7-2 and TRBJ2-1, with 10 bases fitting TRBD2. The germline CDR1 and CDR2 sequences are SGHTA and FQGNSA. This CDR3 has 17 amino acids. With V trimmed by 1 base and J by 6 bases, 9 bases remained unmatched. Here the CDR3 reads CASSLGGPGTSANEQFF. The CDR3, as DNA: TGTGCCAGCAGCTTAGGGGGGCCGGGGACTAGCGCCAATGAGCAGTTCTTC.

CDR3 sequence: CASRLGSSGNTIYF. The CDR3 DNA reads as TGTGCCAGCCGACTCGGGTCTTCGGGCAACACCATATATTTT. The chain has TRBV28 and TRBJ1-3; the D is unclear. The germline V and J ends were trimmed by 8 bases and 7 bases, with 18 bases remaining between them. Germline V gives CDR1 MDHEN, CDR2 SYDVKM. The length of the CDR3 is 14 residues.

A few counts support this clone. The chain carries TRBV2 and TRBJ1-2; 8 nucleotides line up with TRBD1. The V segment lost 6 bases and the J segment 8 bases; nucleotides outside the gene matches: 14. The CDR3 totals 15 residues. Germline V gene lookup returns CDR1 SNHLY and CDR2 FYNNEI. Here the CDR3 reads CASRDHRTGFGGYTF. DNA of the CDR3: TGTGCCAGCAGGGACCATAGGACAGGGTTTGGCGGCTACACCTTC. The whole variable domain, filled in from reference TRBV2 and TRBJ1-2, reads EPEVTQTPSHQVTQMGQEVILRCVPISNHLYFYWYRQILGQKVEFLVSFYNNEISEKSEIFDDQFSVERPDGSNFTLKIRSTKLEDSAMYFCASRDHRTGFGGYTFGSGTRLTVV.

J is TRBJ1-2 and V is TRBV28; possibly TRBD1 for D (6 bases). The ends were cut back, 5 bases at V and 7 bases at J, with 17 bases in the middle. The germline V gene has CDR1 MDHEN and CDR2 SYDVKM. This CDR3 has 14 residues. The CDR3 DNA reads as TGTGCCAGCAGTGATACAGAGGGGGTGGCTGGCTACACCTTC. Protein product: CASSDTEGVAGYTF.

V and J are TRBV7-8 and TRBJ1-5; 7 bases are a match to TRBD1. The trim removed 4 bases at V and 5 bases at J, leaving 2 bases unmatched. Germline V lookup: CDR1 SGHVS, CDR2 FQNEAQ. The CDR3 has 13 residues. DNA for the CDR3: TGTGCCAGCAGCTCCCAGGGGGATCAGCCCCAGCATTTT. Amino acid sequence: CASSSQGDQPQHF.